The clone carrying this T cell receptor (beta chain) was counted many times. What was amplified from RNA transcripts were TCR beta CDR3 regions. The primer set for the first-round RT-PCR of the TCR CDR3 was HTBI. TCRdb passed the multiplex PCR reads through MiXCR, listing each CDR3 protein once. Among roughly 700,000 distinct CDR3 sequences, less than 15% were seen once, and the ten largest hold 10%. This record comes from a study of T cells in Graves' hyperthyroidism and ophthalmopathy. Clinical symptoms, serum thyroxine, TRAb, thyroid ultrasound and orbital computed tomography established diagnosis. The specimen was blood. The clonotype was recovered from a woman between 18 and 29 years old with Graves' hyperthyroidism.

CDR3 amino acids: CASSIGTDMNTEAFF. For the CDR3, the DNA is TGTGCCAGCAGCATCGGGACAGACATGAACACTGAAGCTTTCTTT. The chain has TRBV13 and TRBJ1-1; the match to TRBD1 covers 7 bases. CDR1 and CDR2 (germline): PRHDT, FYEKMQ (reference sequence). Germline trimming cut 5 bases from V and 0 bases from J; bases unmatched to any gene: 6. The length of the CDR3 is 15 residues. Filled out from reference TRBV13 and TRBJ1-1, the complete variable domain reads AAGVIQSPRHLIKEKRETATLKCYPIPRHDTVYWYQQGPGQDPQFLISFYEKMQSDKGSIPDRFSAQQFSDYHSELNMSSLELGDSALYFCASSIGTDMNTEAFFGQGTRLTVV.